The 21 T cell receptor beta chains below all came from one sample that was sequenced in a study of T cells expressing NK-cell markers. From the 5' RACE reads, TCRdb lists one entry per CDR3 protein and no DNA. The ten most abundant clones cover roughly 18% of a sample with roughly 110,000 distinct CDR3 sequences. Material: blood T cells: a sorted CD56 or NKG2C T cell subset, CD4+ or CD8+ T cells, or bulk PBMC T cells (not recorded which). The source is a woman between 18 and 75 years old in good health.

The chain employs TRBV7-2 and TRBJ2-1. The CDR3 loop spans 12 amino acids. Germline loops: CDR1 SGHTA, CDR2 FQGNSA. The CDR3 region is CASSSLGGEQFF.

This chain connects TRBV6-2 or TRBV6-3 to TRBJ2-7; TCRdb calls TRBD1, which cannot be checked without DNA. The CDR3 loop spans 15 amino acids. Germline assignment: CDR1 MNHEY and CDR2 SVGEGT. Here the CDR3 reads CASSYGTGSFYEQYF.

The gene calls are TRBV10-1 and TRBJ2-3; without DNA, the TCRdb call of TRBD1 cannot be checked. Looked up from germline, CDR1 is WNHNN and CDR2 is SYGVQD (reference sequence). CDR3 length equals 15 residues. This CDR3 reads CASSAWGGRTDTQYF.

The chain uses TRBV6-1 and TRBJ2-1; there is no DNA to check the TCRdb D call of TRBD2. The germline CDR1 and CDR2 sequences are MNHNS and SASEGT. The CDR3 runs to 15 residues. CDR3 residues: CASSDRASGSNEQFF.

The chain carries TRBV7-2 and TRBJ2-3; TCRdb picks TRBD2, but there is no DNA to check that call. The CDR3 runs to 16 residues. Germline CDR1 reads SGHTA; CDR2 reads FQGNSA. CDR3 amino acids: CASSPLAGGLTDTQYF.

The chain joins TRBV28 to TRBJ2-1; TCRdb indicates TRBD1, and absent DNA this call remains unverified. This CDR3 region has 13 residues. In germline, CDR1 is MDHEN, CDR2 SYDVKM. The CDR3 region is CASSWDQNNEQFF.

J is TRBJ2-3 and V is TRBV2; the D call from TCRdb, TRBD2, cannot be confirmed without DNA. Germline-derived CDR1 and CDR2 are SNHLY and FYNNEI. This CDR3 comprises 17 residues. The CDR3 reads CASSESRDSRTTDTQYF.

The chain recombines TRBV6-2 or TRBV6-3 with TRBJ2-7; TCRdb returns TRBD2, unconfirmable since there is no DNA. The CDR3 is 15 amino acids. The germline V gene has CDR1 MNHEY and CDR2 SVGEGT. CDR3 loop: CASRKGTSGTYEQYF.

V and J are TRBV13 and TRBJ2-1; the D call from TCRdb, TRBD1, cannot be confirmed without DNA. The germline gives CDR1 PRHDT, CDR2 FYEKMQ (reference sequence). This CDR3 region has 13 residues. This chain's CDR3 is CASSFGVPNEQFF.

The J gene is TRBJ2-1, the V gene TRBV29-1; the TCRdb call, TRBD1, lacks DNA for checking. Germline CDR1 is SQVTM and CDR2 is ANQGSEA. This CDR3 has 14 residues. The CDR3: CSASGTVLYNEQFF.

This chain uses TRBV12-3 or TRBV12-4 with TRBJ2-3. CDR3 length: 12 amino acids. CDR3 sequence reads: CASSFSEDTQYF.

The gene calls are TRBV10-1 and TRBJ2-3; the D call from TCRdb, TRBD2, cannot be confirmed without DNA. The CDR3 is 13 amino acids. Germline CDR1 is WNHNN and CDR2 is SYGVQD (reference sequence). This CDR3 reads CASSDWGADTQYF.

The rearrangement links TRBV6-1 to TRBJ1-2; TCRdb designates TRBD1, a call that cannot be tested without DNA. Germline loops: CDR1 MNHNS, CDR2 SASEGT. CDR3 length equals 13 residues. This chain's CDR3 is CASSVGQGNGYTF.

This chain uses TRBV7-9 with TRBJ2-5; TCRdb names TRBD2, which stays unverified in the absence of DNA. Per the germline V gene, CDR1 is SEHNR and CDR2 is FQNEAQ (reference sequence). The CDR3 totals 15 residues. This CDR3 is CASSLGGSREETQYF.

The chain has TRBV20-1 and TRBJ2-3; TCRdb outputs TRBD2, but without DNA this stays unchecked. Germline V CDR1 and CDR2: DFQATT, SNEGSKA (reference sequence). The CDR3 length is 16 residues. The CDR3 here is CSARGWETGFADTQYF.

The CDR3 reads CASTPVVGGETQYF. This chain links TRBV6-1 with TRBJ2-5; TCRdb calls TRBD1, which cannot be checked without DNA. The CDR3 sequence is 14 residues long. CDR1 is MNHNS, CDR2 SASEGT, per germline.

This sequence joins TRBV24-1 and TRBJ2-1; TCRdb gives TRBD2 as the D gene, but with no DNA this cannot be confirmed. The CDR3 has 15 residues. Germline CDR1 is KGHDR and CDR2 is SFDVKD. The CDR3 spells CATIQGLSSYNEQFF.

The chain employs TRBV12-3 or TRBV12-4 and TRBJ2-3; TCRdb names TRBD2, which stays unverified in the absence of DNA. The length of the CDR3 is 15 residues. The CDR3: CASSSLAGVTDTQYF.

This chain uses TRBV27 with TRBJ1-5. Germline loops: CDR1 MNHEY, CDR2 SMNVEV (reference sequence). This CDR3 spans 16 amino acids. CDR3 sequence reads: CASSLVGPVEGQPQHF.

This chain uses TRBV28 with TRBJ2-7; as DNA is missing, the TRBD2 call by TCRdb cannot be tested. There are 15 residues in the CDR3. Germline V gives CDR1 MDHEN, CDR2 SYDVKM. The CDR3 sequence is CASSLWGTSSYEQYF.

CDR3 region: CASSSWNFSYNEQFF. The chain joins TRBV9 to TRBJ2-1. CDR3 length equals 15 residues. Germline V gene sequence: CDR1 SGDLS, CDR2 YYNGEE.